This T cell receptor (beta chain) is from a study of radiation and T cells in renal cell carcinoma. The assay was immunoSEQ multiplex PCR, and TCRdb's table has in-frame clones only and misses some. The sample lists tens of thousands of clones, around 85% seen once, with 9.4% in the top ten. Time point here: blood 4 weeks post-SBRT, at nephrectomy. Treatment indicated: 15 Gy SBRT to primary tumor, nephrectomy 4 weeks later. The starting material was blood, obtained from a patient whose treatment included radiotherapy and nephrectomy. This receptor was taken from a man aged 45 to 65 with renal cell carcinoma.

The CDR3 region is CASSESTSGREYF. DNA of the CDR3: TGCGCCAGCAGTGAGTCGACTAGCGGGAGGGAGTATTTT. The chain recombines TRBV10-1 with TRBJ2-3; the match to TRBD2 covers 14 bases. Germline CDR1 reads WNHNN; CDR2 reads SYGVQD (reference sequence). V was pared by 0 bases and J by 13 bases, with 0 bases of the junction left unmatched. This CDR3 region has 13 residues.